This T cell receptor beta chain was sequenced during a study of blood T cell repertoires in COVID-19. About the research overall: Samples came from the United States, Italy and Spain, spanning acute and convalescent COVID-19.

The V segment lost 0 bases and the J segment 7 bases; nucleotides outside the gene matches: 10. This CDR3 spans 16 amino acids. The germline V gene has CDR1 SGHNT and CDR2 YYREEE (reference sequence). The method was immunoSEQ multiplex PCR; TCRdb's version includes in-frame clones alone and lacks a portion of them. The sample carries 150,000 to 250,000 clones, 82% recorded once. Cohort allocation depended upon clinical history that participants reported. The chain combines TRBV5-4 with TRBJ2-1; 7 bases are shared with TRBD2. The sequence derives from a man aged 40-49 years who had recovered from COVID-19. Sample: PBMCs or T cells enriched from blood (not recorded which). The CDR3: CASSLGGLADPNEQFF. For the CDR3, the DNA is TGTGCCAGCAGCTTGGGAGGGCTAGCGGACCCTAATGAGCAGTTCTTC.